Below are 9 T cell receptor beta chains sequenced from a single sample in a study of T-cell memory formation after mild COVID-19. MiXCR, run by TCRdb on the 5' RACE reads, gives a single entry per CDR3 protein. The table has about 270,000 distinct CDR3 sequences, around 15% seen once. The material sequenced was PBMCs or a T cell subset sorted from them (not recorded which). These TCRs come from a man in his late teens or twenties who had mild COVID-19 (a few samples of this study predate the infection). Cell type and time point are not known.

This clonotype was detected a few times. The CDR3 reads CASSLDGNYEQYV. Here the CDR3 DNA reads TGTGCCAGCAGTTTAGACGGAAACTACGAGCAGTACGTC. The rearrangement uses TRBV28 and TRBJ2-7; D gene ambiguous. The V and J ends lost 2 bases and 3 bases respectively, with 8 bases between them. Germline V gene sequence: CDR1 MDHEN, CDR2 SYDVKM. This CDR3 contains 13 residues.

This clonotype showed up just a few times. V gene TRBV4-2 combines with J gene TRBJ2-4; D is possibly TRBD1 or TRBD2 (6 bases each). V lost 1 base and J 2 bases, leaving 12 bases between the germline ends. CDR1 and CDR2 (germline): LGHNA, YNFKEQ. CDR3 size: 16 residues. This CDR3 is CASSQAGGLTKNIQYF. As DNA, the CDR3 is TGTGCCAGCAGCCAAGCCGGGGGCCTAACCAAAAACATTCAGTACTTC.

This clonotype was picked up a small number of times. The V call is TRBV3-1, the J call TRBJ1-2; D is possibly TRBD1 (6 bases). Trimming cost V 4 bases and J 4 bases, with 13 bases left between them. The CDR3 is 14 residues long. Per the germline V gene, CDR1 is LGHDT and CDR2 is YNNKEL (reference sequence). CDR3 sequence reads: CASSPQGSLYGYTF. In DNA, the CDR3 is TGTGCCAGCAGCCCACAGGGTTCCCTCTATGGCTACACCTTC.

This clonotype was found once. This chain uses TRBV19 with TRBJ1-2; 7 nucleotides agree with TRBD1. The CDR3 spans 13 residues. The germline gives CDR1 LNHDA, CDR2 SQIVND (reference sequence). Trimming took 3 bases from V and 4 from J; bases not matched to a gene: 2. Written as DNA, the CDR3 is TGTGCCAGTAGTATGGGACAGAGCTATGGCTACACCTTC. Translation: CASSMGQSYGYTF.

This clonotype was counted a few times. The chain recombines TRBV6-5 with TRBJ1-4; 8 positions match TRBD1. Looked up from germline, CDR1 is MNHEY and CDR2 is SVGAGI. The CDR3 extends over 14 amino acids. The J segment lost 10 bases and the V segment lost 5 bases, leaving 9 bases of the junction unmatched. The CDR3 nucleotides read TGTGCCAGCAGTCAAGTCAGGGGGCCTGGAAAACTGTTTTTT. Amino acid sequence: CASSQVRGPGKLFF.

The chain employs TRBV29-1 and TRBJ2-3; 11 nucleotides line up with TRBD2. CDR3 length equals 13 residues. Trimming took 4 bases from V and 5 from J; bases not matched to a gene: 2. Germline V lookup: CDR1 SQVTM, CDR2 ANQGSEA. CDR3 sequence: CSVGLAGRDTQYF. Here the CDR3 DNA reads TGCAGCGTTGGACTAGCGGGGAGAGATACGCAGTATTTT.

This clonotype was detected ten times or more. The rearrangement uses TRBV4-3 and TRBJ2-7, with TRBD2 matching 7 bases. The germline V gene encodes CDR1 LGHNA and CDR2 YSLEER. The CDR3 has 13 residues. V gave up 0 bases and J gave up 6 bases; unmatched junction bases: 2. CDR3 sequence: CASSQEGGSEQYV. The DNA of the CDR3 is TGCGCCAGCAGCCAAGAGGGGGGGAGCGAGCAGTACGTC.

The J gene is TRBJ2-3, the V gene TRBV5-1; D remains unclear. The germline CDR1 and CDR2 sequences are SGHRS and YFSETQ. This CDR3 region has 15 residues. Trimming removed 4 bases at V and 1 base at J, with 13 bases between. CDR3 amino acids: CASSPTDGRTDTQYF. In nucleotides, the CDR3 is TGCGCCAGCAGCCCGACCGACGGCCGCACAGATACGCAGTATTTT.

CDR3: CASSPGTDKNQPQHF. The CDR3 coding sequence is TGTGCCAGCAGCCCGGGGACAGACAAAAATCAGCCCCAGCATTTT. The chain joins TRBV7-8 to TRBJ1-5; 7 bases line up with TRBD1. The germline gives CDR1 SGHVS, CDR2 FQNEAQ. This CDR3 spans 15 amino acids. Germline trimming cut 5 bases from V and 4 bases from J; bases unmatched to any gene: 8.